Listed below are T cell receptor beta chains from one sample, sequenced in a study of response to subunit inactivated influenza vaccine. TCRdb re-derived calls from the RT-PCR reads in MiXCR, one entry per CDR3 protein. The sample lists 860,000 or so distinct CDR3 sequences, around 21% occurring once. Material: PBMCs from blood, obtained around 5 days after vaccination. All receptors come from a man over 45 who received an inactivated influenza vaccine. Both conserved end residues are part of each CDR3. Fields, in order: V gene, D gene, clone size, J gene, CDR3 DNA, CDR3 protein. The D gene is left open where the match is weak. A row's size may be missing; if present it is once, few, many or a size class.

TRBV6-5	.	few	TRBJ2-3	TGTGCCAGCAGTTACAGTGGGTGGAGGATCCCCACAGATACGCAGTATTTT	CASSYSGWRIPTDTQYF
TRBV20-1	.	.	TRBJ2-5	TGCAGTGCTGCTCGGGGTTCGATTTTAGAGACCCAGTACTTC	CSAARGSILETQYF
TRBV5-6	TRBD1	many	TRBJ2-1	TGTGCCAGCAGCGGGACAGGGTCCAATGAGCAGTTCTTC	CASSGTGSNEQFF
TRBV9	TRBD2	.	TRBJ2-3	TGTGCCAGCAGCGACAGCCCGGGACTAGGCACAGATACGCAGTATTTT	CASSDSPGLGTDTQYF
TRBV6-4	TRBD2	few	TRBJ2-3	TGTGCCAGCAGTGCCAACCCGGCTAGCGGGGGTGCAGATACGCAGTATTTT	CASSANPASGGADTQYF
TRBV7-2	.	once	TRBJ1-2	TGTGCCAGCAGCCTAATAGGGCAGGGCTATGGCTACACCTTC	CASSLIGQGYGYTF
TRBV10-3	.	.	TRBJ2-5	TGTGCCATCAGTCCCGGATTACGGGAGACCCAGTACTTC	CAISPGLRETQYF
TRBV12-3/TRBV12-4	.	few	TRBJ2-3	TGTGCCAGCAGTTCCGAAAAAACACGATTTAGCACAGATACGCAGTATTTT	CASSSEKTRFSTDTQYF
TRBV2	.	.	TRBJ2-7	TGTGCCAGCAGGGAAGAAGTCTACGAGCAGTACTTC	CASREEVYEQYF
TRBV7-2	.	few	TRBJ2-7	TGTGCCAGCAGTAGGGGGGCGCAGCCTGGGGGGCAGTACTTC	CASSRGAQPGGQYF
TRBV11-2	.	.	TRBJ2-7	TGTGCCAGCAGCGCCATTCTCGGACAGCCCGCGACTAGTAACTACGAGCAGTACTTC	CASSAILGQPATSNYEQYF
TRBV27	TRBD1	.	TRBJ1-4	TGTGCCAGCAGTCGTCGGACAGGGGGAGCAGAAAAACTGTTTTTT	CASSRRTGGAEKLFF
TRBV5-1	TRBD1	few	TRBJ2-7	TGCGCCAGCAGCTTGCGTGGGACAGGGGCGGACGAGCAGTACTTC	CASSLRGTGADEQYF